Presented here are 17 T cell receptor beta chains from one specimen sequenced in a study of blood T cells in healthy people across ages. Together with a sample-barcoded 5' primer, a J-beta primer mix was included in a second PCR lasting about 6 to 11 cycles. TCRdb recomputed calls from the 5' RACE reads with MiXCR, one row per CDR3 protein. The sample lists about 1.8 million distinct CDR3 sequences, around 48% seen once, with about 2.1% in the top ten. The sample taken for sequencing was blood. These receptors all come from a woman aged 40 to 49 in good health.

The chain couples TRBV12-3 or TRBV12-4 to TRBJ1-5; D unclear. Between the trimmed V and J ends, which lost 7 bases and 3 bases, there was a span of 13 bases. The CDR3 totals 14 residues. CDR3 coding DNA: TGTGCCAGCACCCTTGGTCAGCCCAATCAGCCCCAGCATTTT. Translated, it gives CASTLGQPNQPQHF.

The chain is built from TRBV20-1 and TRBJ1-2; D is undetermined. The germline gives CDR1 DFQATT, CDR2 SNEGSKA (reference sequence). V dropped 0 bases and J dropped 5 bases, with 10 bases sitting between them. The CDR3 consists of 13 residues. The CDR3 is CSARDDGGYGYTF. The CDR3 DNA reads as TGCAGTGCTAGAGATGATGGAGGGTATGGCTACACCTTC.

The V and J genes are TRBV20-1 and TRBJ2-5; D gene unclear. The CDR3 covers 13 residues. Germline V CDR1 and CDR2: DFQATT, SNEGSKA (reference sequence). V was shortened by 2 bases and J by 4 bases, with 11 bases between the two germline ends. The CDR3 region is CSARNEAIETQYF. The CDR3 DNA follows: TGCAGTGCTAGAAATGAGGCGATAGAGACCCAGTACTTC.

The chain combines TRBV9 with TRBJ2-3, with unresolved D. V shed 2 bases and J shed 6 bases, with 10 bases lying between them. Looked up from germline, CDR1 is SGDLS and CDR2 is YYNGEE. The CDR3 covers 13 residues. This CDR3 reads CASSVVGLDTQYF. The CDR3 bases are TGTGCCAGCAGCGTGGTGGGTTTGGATACGCAGTATTTT.

V gene TRBV28 combines with J gene TRBJ1-5; a possible D gene is TRBD1 (5 bases). Germline V gene lookup returns CDR1 MDHEN and CDR2 SYDVKM. Trimming left V 10 bases short and J 4 bases short, with 17 bases between. The CDR3 extends over 14 amino acids. The CDR3 sequence: CAIGERGRNQPQHF. As DNA, the CDR3 is TGTGCCATCGGGGAGAGGGGACGGAATCAGCCCCAGCATTTT.

V usage is TRBV14 and J usage is TRBJ2-7, with 8 positions matching TRBD1. V gave up 0 bases and J gave up 3 bases; unmatched junction bases: 16. This CDR3 spans 19 amino acids. Germline loops: CDR1 SGHDN, CDR2 FVKESK. The CDR3 DNA reads TGTGCCAGCAGCCAAGAAGGATATGAGCGGACAGGGAGTTTCTACGAGCAGTACTTC. Residues: CASSQEGYERTGSFYEQYF. Full variable domain (outside the CDR3, taken from reference TRBV14 and TRBJ2-7): EAGVTQFPSHSVIEKGQTVTLRCDPISGHDNLYWYRRVMGKEIKFLLHFVKESKQDESGMPNNRFLAERTGGTYSTLKVQPAELEDSGVYFCASSQEGYERTGSFYEQYFGPGTRLTVT.

The chain links TRBV2 to TRBJ2-6; D is undetermined. This CDR3 has 14 amino acids. Trimming took off 7 bases at V and 0 bases at J, with 7 bases between the two ends. Looked up from germline, CDR1 is SNHLY and CDR2 is FYNNEI. CDR3 bases: TGTGCCAGCAATTCAATCTCTGGGGCCAACGTCCTGACTTTC. This translates into CASNSISGANVLTF.

This chain uses TRBV12-5 with TRBJ1-2, with TRBD1 identical over 7 bases. The ends lost 4 bases at V and 5 bases at J; junction bases unmatched: 4. Germline V gene data show CDR1 as LGHNT and CDR2 as FRNRAP. This CDR3 region has 13 residues. The CDR3: CASGSLTGYGYTF. The CDR3 nucleotides are TGTGCTAGTGGTTCGTTGACAGGGTATGGCTACACCTTC.

The chain links TRBV5-1 to TRBJ2-3; D remains unclear. Germline V gene sequence: CDR1 SGHRS, CDR2 YFSETQ. V shed 6 bases and J shed 4 bases, with 12 bases lying between them. The CDR3 covers 13 residues. CDR3 DNA sequence: TGCGCCAGCAACGGGTCTCTTCCAGATACGCAGTATTTT. It encodes CASNGSLPDTQYF.

This chain connects TRBV3-1 to TRBJ2-4, with 7 nucleotides matching TRBD1. There are 17 residues in the CDR3. CDR1 is LGHDT, CDR2 YNNKEL, per germline (reference sequence). Unmatched junction bases numbered 11, after V lost 3 bases and J lost 3 bases. CDR3 amino acids: CASSQKEGGEVKNIQYF. The DNA for the CDR3 is TGTGCCAGCAGCCAGAAGGAAGGGGGCGAGGTCAAAAACATTCAGTACTTC.

This clonotype was seen a handful of times. The chain combines TRBV11-1 with TRBJ2-6; D call uncertain. The V end was cut by 1 base, the J end by 4 bases, with 14 bases between. The germline CDR1 and CDR2 sequences are SGHAT and FQDESV (reference sequence). The CDR3 is 17 amino acids. The CDR3 loop reads CASSLDGLNAGANVLTF. CDR3 DNA sequence: TGTGCCAGCAGCTTAGACGGATTAAACGCCGGGGCCAACGTCCTGACTTTC.

V and J are TRBV6-1 and TRBJ2-3, with 14 bases aligning to TRBD2. Trimming at V came to 6 bases and at J to 1 base, leaving 6 bases not matched to a gene. Per germline, CDR1 MNHNS and CDR2 SASEGT. This CDR3 has 17 amino acids. This chain's CDR3 is CASRRTGLAGGTDTQYF. The DNA for the CDR3 is TGTGCCAGCAGGCGAACGGGACTAGCGGGGGGCACAGATACGCAGTATTTT.

V and J are TRBV5-1 and TRBJ2-4; D is ambiguous. The DNA end lines up better with TRBJ2-7; the J call may be wrong. This CDR3 contains 13 residues. Germline V CDR1 and CDR2: SGHRS, YFSETQ. CDR3 nucleotides: TGCGCCAGCAGCGTGGTTAGGGTACACGAGCAGTACTTC. Its translation is CASSVVRVHEQYF.

CDR3 bases: TGTGCCAGCAGCGGGCCCATCATCAGCTCCTACGAGCAGTACTTC. Amino acid sequence: CASSGPIISSYEQYF. J is TRBJ2-7 and V is TRBV11-2; D uncertain. Between the trimmed V and J ends, which lost 5 bases and 0 bases, there was a span of 14 bases. The CDR3 is 15 amino acids. The germline CDR1 and CDR2 sequences are SGHAT and FQNNGV.

The CDR3: CASSQDRGLSYNEQYF. The CDR3 nucleotides are TGCGCCAGCAGCCAAGATCGGGGCCTTTCCTACAATGAGCAGTACTTC. The gene calls are TRBV4-3 and TRBJ2-5; D may match TRBD1 or TRBD2 (5 bases each). The germline CDR1 and CDR2 sequences are LGHNA and YSLEER. The CDR3 totals 16 residues. V dropped 0 bases and J dropped 11 bases, with 22 bases sitting between them.

The chain recombines TRBV24-1 with TRBJ2-3, with TRBD1 as a possible D gene (6 bases). V lost 4 bases, J lost 4 bases, and 14 bases lay in between. The CDR3 covers 15 residues. Germline V gives CDR1 KGHDR, CDR2 SFDVKD. The CDR3: CATSDRRQAPDTQYF. For the CDR3, the DNA is TGTGCCACCAGTGACCGCCGACAGGCCCCAGATACGCAGTATTTT.

The chain has TRBV7-9 and TRBJ2-7; TRBD1 matches at 7 bases. Judging by the DNA end, TRBJ2-5 fits better; the J call may be wrong. CDR3 size: 14 residues. Germline CDR1 is SEHNR and CDR2 is FQNEAQ (reference sequence). The chain's CDR3 is CASSPWTGRETQYF. CDR3 nucleotides: TGTGCCAGCAGCCCTTGGACAGGAAGGGAGACCCAGTACTTC.